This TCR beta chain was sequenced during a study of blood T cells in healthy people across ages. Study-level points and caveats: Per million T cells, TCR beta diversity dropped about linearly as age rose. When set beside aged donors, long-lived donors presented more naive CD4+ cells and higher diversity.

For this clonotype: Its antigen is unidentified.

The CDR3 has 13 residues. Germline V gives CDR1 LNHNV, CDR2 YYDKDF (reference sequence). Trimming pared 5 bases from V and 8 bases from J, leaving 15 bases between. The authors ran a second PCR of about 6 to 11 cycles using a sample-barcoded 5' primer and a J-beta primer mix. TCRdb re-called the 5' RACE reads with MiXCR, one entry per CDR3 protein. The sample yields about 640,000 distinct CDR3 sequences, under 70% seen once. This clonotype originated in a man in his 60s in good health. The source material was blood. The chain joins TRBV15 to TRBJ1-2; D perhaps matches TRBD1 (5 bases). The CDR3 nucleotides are TGTGCCACCAGCTCAGAGCGTTGGGGCGGCTACACCTTC. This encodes CATSSERWGGYTF.